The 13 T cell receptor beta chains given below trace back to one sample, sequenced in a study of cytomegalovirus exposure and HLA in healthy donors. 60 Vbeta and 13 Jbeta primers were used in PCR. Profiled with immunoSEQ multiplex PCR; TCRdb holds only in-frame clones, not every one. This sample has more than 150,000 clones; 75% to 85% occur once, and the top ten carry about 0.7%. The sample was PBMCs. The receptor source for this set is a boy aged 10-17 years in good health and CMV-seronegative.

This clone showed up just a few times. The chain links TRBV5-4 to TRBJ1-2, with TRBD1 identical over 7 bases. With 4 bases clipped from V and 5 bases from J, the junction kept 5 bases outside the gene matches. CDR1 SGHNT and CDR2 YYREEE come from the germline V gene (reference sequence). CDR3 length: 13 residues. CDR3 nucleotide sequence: TGTGCCAGCAGCAGGACAGGAGAATATGGCTACACCTTC. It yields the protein CASSRTGEYGYTF.

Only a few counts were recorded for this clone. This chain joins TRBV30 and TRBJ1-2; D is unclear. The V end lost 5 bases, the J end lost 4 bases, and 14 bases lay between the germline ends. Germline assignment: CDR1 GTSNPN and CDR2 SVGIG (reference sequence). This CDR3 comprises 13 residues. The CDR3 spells CAWSLAGGYGYTF. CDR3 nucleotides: TGTGCCTGGTCGTTGGCAGGTGGCTATGGCTACACCTTC.

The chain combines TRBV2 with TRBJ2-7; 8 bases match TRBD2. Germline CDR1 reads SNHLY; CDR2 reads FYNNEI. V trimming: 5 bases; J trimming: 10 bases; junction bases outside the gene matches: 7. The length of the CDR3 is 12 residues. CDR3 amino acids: CASSPNGGDQYF. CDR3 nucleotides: TGTGCCAGCAGTCCAAACGGGGGGGATCAGTACTTC.

The CDR3 loop reads CASSQDRAGPQVQYF. CDR3 in DNA: TGCGCCAGCAGCCAAGATCGAGCAGGCCCCCAGGTGCAGTACTTC. This chain uses TRBV4-3 with TRBJ2-7; no clear D gene. Trimming left V 0 bases short and J 9 bases short, with 18 bases between. Germline V lookup: CDR1 LGHNA, CDR2 YSLEER. CDR3 length equals 15 residues.

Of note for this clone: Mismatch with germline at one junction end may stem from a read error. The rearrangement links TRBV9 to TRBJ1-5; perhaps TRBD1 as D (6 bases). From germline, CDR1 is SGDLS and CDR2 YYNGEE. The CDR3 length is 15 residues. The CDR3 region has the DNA TGTGCCAGCAGCGTAGACGCGGCAGGGGCTCAGCCCCGGCATTTT. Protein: CASSVDAAGAQPRHF.

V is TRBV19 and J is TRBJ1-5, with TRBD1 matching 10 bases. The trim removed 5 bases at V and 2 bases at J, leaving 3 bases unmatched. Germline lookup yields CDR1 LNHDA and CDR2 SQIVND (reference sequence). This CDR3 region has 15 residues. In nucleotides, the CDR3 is TGTGCCAGTAGTGTCGGACAGGGGGGCAATCAGCCCCAGCATTTT. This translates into CASSVGQGGNQPQHF.

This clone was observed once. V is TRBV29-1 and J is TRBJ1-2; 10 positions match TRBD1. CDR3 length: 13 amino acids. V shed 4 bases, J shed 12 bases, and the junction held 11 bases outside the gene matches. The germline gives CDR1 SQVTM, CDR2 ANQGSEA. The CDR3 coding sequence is TGCAGCGTTGTAGGTTCGGGACAGGGGAGCGACACCTTC. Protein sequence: CSVVGSGQGSDTF.

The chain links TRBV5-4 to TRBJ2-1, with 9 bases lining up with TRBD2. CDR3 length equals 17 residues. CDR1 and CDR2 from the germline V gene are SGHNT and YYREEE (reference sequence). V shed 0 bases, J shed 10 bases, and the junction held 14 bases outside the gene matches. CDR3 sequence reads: CASSLVREGLSAEEQFF. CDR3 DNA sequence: TGTGCCAGCAGCTTGGTGCGGGAGGGCCTCTCTGCGGAGGAGCAGTTCTTC. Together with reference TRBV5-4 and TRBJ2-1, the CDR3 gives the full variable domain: ETGVTQSPTHLIKTRGQQVTLRCSSQSGHNTVSWYQQALGQGPQFIFQYYREEENGRGNFPPRFSGLQFPNYSSELNVNALELDDSALYLCASSLVREGLSAEEQFFGPGTRLTVL.

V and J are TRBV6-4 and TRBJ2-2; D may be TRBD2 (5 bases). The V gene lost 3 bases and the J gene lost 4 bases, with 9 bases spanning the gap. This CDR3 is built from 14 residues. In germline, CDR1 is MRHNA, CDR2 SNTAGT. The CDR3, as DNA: TGTGCCAGCAGTGAGTCAGGAGGCACCGGGGAGCTGTTTTTT. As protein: CASSESGGTGELFF.

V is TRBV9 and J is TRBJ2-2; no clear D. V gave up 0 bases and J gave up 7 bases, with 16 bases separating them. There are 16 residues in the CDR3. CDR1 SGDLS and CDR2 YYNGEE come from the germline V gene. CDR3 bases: TGTGCCAGCAGCGTAGGGGTATGGGCCCCTCGCGGGGAGCTGTTTTTT. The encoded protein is CASSVGVWAPRGELFF. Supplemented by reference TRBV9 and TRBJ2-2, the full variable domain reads DSGVTQTPKHLITATGQRVTLRCSPRSGDLSVYWYQQSLDQGLQFLIQYYNGEERAKGNILERFSAQQFPDLHSELNLSSLELGDSALYFCASSVGVWAPRGELFFGEGSRLTVL.

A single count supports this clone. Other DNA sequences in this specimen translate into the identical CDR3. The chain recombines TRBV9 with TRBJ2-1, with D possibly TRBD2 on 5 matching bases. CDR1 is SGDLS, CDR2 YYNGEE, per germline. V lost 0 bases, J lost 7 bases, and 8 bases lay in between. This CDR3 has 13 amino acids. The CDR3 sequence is CASSVAGDNEQFF. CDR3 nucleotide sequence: TGTGCCAGCAGCGTAGCCGGGGATAATGAGCAGTTCTTC.

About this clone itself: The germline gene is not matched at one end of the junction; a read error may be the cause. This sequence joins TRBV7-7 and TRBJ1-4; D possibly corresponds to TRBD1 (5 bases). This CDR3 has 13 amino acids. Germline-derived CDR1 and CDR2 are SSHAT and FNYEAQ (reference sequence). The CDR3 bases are TGTGCTAGCAGCTCCCGGGGGAATGAAAAACTGTTTTTT. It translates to CASSSRGNEKLFF.

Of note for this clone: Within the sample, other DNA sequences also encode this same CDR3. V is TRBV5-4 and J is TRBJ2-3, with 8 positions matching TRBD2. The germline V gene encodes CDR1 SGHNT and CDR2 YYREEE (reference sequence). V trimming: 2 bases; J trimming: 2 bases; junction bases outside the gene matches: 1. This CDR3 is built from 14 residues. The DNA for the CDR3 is TGTGCCAGCAGCTTAGGACTAGCCACAGATACGCAGTATTTT. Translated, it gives CASSLGLATDTQYF.